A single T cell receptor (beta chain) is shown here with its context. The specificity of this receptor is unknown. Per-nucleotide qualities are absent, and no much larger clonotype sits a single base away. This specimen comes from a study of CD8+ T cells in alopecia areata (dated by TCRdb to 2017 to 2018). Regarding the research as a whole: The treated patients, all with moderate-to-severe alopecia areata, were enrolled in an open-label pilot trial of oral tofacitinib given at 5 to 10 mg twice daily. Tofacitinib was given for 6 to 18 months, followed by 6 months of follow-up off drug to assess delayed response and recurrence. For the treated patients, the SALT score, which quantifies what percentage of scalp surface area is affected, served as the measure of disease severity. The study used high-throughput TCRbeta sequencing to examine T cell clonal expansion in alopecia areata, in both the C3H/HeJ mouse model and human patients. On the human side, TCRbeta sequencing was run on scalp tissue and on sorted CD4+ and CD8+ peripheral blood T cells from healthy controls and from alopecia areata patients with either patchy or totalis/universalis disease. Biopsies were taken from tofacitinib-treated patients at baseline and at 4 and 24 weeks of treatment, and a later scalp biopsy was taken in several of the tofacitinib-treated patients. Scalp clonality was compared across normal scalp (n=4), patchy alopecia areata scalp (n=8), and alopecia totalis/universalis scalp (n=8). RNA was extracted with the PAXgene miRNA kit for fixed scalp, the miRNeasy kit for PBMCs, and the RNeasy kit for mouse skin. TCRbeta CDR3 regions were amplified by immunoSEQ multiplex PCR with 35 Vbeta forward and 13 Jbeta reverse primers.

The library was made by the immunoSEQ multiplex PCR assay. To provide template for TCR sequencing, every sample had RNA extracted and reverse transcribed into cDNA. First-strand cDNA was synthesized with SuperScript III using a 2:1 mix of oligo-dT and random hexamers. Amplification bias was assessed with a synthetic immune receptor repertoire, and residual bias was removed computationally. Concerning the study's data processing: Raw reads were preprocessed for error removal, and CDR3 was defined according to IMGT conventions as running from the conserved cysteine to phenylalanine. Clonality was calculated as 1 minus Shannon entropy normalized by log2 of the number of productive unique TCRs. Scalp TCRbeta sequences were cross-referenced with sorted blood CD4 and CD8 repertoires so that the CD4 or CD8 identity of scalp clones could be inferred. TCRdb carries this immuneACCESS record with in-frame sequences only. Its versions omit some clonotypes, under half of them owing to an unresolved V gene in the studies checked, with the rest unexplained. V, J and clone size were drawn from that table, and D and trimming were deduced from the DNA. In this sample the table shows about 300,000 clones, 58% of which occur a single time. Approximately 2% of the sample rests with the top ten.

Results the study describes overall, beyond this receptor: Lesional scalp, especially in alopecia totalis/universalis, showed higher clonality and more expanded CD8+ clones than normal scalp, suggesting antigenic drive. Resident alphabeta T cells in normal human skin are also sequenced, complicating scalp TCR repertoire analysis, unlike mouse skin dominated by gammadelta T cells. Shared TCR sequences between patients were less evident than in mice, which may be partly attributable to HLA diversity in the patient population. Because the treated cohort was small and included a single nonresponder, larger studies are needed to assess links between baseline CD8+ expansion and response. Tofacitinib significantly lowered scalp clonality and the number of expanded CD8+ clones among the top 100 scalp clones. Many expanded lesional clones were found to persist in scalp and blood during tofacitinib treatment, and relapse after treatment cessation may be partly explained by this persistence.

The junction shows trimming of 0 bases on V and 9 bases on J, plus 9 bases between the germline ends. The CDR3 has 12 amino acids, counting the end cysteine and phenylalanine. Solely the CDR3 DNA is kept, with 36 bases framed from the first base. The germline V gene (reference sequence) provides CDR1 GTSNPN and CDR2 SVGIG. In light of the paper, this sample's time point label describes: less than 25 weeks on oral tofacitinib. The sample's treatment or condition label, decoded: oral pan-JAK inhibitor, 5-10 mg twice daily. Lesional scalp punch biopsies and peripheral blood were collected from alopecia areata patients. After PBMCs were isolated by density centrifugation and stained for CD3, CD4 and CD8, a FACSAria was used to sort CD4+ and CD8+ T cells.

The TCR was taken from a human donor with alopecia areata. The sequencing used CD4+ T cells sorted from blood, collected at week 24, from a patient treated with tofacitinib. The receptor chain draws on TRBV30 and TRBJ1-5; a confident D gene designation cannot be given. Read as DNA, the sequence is TGTGCCTGGAGTGTATCCCAAGGGCCCCAGCATTTT. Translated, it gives CAWSVSQGPQHF.